A selection of T cell receptor beta chains follows, all from one sample in a study of T cells after yellow fever vaccination. One entry per CDR3 protein, called by TCRdb with MiXCR from the 5' RACE reads. The data contain about 400,000 distinct CDR3 sequences, about 6.2% of them singletons. The source was PBMCs, collected 5 days after the yellow fever booster vaccination. The receptors here all came from a man aged 25-40 years who received the YFV17D yellow fever vaccine. Each CDR3 is given with its conserved first and last residue. The D gene is left open where the match is weak.

. | TRBV20-1 | CSATPGSSTDTQYF
TRBD2 | TRBV27 | CASSLAVAGHIFDTGELFF
. | TRBV5-1 | CASSFGGRTEAFF
. | TRBV3-1 | CASSPGAGYEQYF
TRBD2 | TRBV7-2 | CASSFTGLAYEQYF
TRBD2 | TRBV12-3/TRBV12-4 | CASSKNSGSIYF
. | TRBV7-2 | CASSPPPGRDTQYF
TRBD2 | TRBV29-1 | CSVLLLAGVANEQFF
. | TRBV28 | CASSLEGRYGYTF
. | TRBV20-1 | CSARETGQGGTEAFF
TRBD1 | TRBV9 | CASSSEGASPDIVSFF
. | TRBV29-1 | CSVLPGAPGTEAFF
. | TRBV6-5 | CASSNFGELFF
. | TRBV6-5 | CASSYSDIRDEQFF
. | TRBV12-3/TRBV12-4 | CASSLWEKLFF
. | TRBV18 | CASSTSAAGGELFF
TRBD1 | TRBV5-5 | CASSWGTGGLEQFF
TRBD1 | TRBV3-1 | CASSHSPGQGGNQPQHF
. | TRBV7-2 | CASSVVLGGYTF